The rows below give T cell receptor beta chains drawn from one sample of a study of shared clonotypes between healthy human individuals. The table came from immunoSEQ multiplex PCR; TCRdb's copy has only in-frame clones and leaves some out. The sample carries 2,100,000 or so clones, approximately 96% recorded once. The specimen was naive CD4+ T cells sorted from blood. All receptors derive from a man aged 18-30 years in good health. CDR3s include the opening cysteine and the closing phenylalanine or tryptophan. Each record gives: D gene, V gene, J gene, clone size, CDR3 DNA, CDR3 protein. The D gene is left open where the match is weak. Only part of the rows carry a size: once, few, many, or a class if the clone is expanded.

d_gene: TRBD1; v_gene: TRBV25-1; j_gene: TRBJ2-7; abundance: .; CDR3nt: TGTGCCAGCTCTCCGCCGGGACAGGGGGGCTCTTACGAGCAGTACTTC; CDR3aa: CASSPPGQGGSYEQYF
d_gene: .; v_gene: TRBV6-5; j_gene: TRBJ2-7; abundance: .; CDR3nt: TGTGCCAGCAGGCGCTCTATGGCGTACGAGCAGTACTTC; CDR3aa: CASRRSMAYEQYF
d_gene: .; v_gene: TRBV6-5; j_gene: TRBJ1-6; abundance: .; CDR3nt: TGTGCCAGCAGTCGGACAGTAACAAATTCACCCCTCCACTTT; CDR3aa: CASSRTVTNSPLHF
d_gene: TRBD1; v_gene: TRBV4-1; j_gene: TRBJ1-2; abundance: .; CDR3nt: TGCGCCAGCAGCCAGCAGCAGGGGGCGAGTAACGGCTACACCTTC; CDR3aa: CASSQQQGASNGYTF
d_gene: .; v_gene: TRBV28; j_gene: TRBJ2-3; abundance: .; CDR3nt: TGTGCCAGCACCCGTGGGGCAGGGGGCGGGGGCCCAGATACGCAGTATTTT; CDR3aa: CASTRGAGGGGPDTQYF
d_gene: .; v_gene: TRBV15; j_gene: TRBJ1-1; abundance: .; CDR3nt: TGTGCCACCAGCAGAGATACAACTGAAGCTTTCTTT; CDR3aa: CATSRDTTEAFF
d_gene: .; v_gene: TRBV18; j_gene: TRBJ1-6; abundance: .; CDR3nt: TGTGCCAGCTCACGATTACTTACGGAGGGCGGCCTTTCACCCCTCCACTTT; CDR3aa: CASSRLLTEGGLSPLHF
d_gene: TRBD1; v_gene: TRBV29-1; j_gene: TRBJ1-1; abundance: .; CDR3nt: TGCAGCTCCCGAGGGGGCTTTGACACTGAAGCTTTCTTT; CDR3aa: CSSRGGFDTEAFF
d_gene: TRBD1; v_gene: TRBV7-2; j_gene: TRBJ2-2; abundance: .; CDR3nt: TGTGCCAGCAGCCCAGCAGGGGGTAACACCGGGGAGCTGTTTTTT; CDR3aa: CASSPAGGNTGELFF
d_gene: .; v_gene: TRBV2; j_gene: TRBJ1-1; abundance: .; CDR3nt: TGTGCCAGCAGAAAGGACGGCGGCACTGAAGCTTTCTTT; CDR3aa: CASRKDGGTEAFF
d_gene: .; v_gene: TRBV29-1; j_gene: TRBJ2-3; abundance: .; CDR3nt: TGCAGCGTTGTTCAGGGAGGAGATACGCAGTATTTT; CDR3aa: CSVVQGGDTQYF
d_gene: .; v_gene: TRBV19; j_gene: TRBJ1-5; abundance: .; CDR3nt: TGTGCCAGTAGCTGGAGGGGGGCGCGGGTCAATCAGCCCCAGCATTTT; CDR3aa: CASSWRGARVNQPQHF
d_gene: TRBD1; v_gene: TRBV30; j_gene: TRBJ1-4; abundance: .; CDR3nt: TGTGCCTGGAGCCACCGGGACAGGGACACTGAAAAACTGTTTTTT; CDR3aa: CAWSHRDRDTEKLFF
d_gene: TRBD2; v_gene: TRBV10-3; j_gene: TRBJ2-7; abundance: .; CDR3nt: TGTGCCGTTTTTAGCGGGGGGGACCACGAGCAGTACTTC; CDR3aa: CAVFSGGDHEQYF
d_gene: TRBD1; v_gene: TRBV9; j_gene: TRBJ1-1; abundance: .; CDR3nt: TGTGCCAGCAGCGCTCTACAGGGGGTTGGCACTGAAGCTTTCTTT; CDR3aa: CASSALQGVGTEAFF
d_gene: TRBD1; v_gene: TRBV25-1; j_gene: TRBJ1-2; abundance: .; CDR3nt: TGTGCCAGCAGTGATCCCGGGACAGTCTCAATCTATGGCTACACCTTC; CDR3aa: CASSDPGTVSIYGYTF
d_gene: .; v_gene: TRBV10-2; j_gene: TRBJ1-2; abundance: .; CDR3nt: TGCGCCAGCAGTGAGTCGAGTTGGGGGTATGGCTACACCTTC; CDR3aa: CASSESSWGYGYTF
d_gene: .; v_gene: TRBV4-1; j_gene: TRBJ1-1; abundance: .; CDR3nt: TGCGCCAGCAGCCAAGGAGGGGGACGCCGCATGAACACTGAAGCTTTCTTT; CDR3aa: CASSQGGGRRMNTEAFF
d_gene: .; v_gene: TRBV5-1; j_gene: TRBJ2-5; abundance: .; CDR3nt: TGCGCCAGCAGCTTCCTGGGACCGCACCAAGAGACCCAGTACTTC; CDR3aa: CASSFLGPHQETQYF
d_gene: .; v_gene: TRBV7-9; j_gene: TRBJ2-5; abundance: once; CDR3nt: TGTGCCAGCAGCCTTCCGACTTGGCTGGGGGAGACCCAGTACTTC; CDR3aa: CASSLPTWLGETQYF
d_gene: .; v_gene: TRBV28; j_gene: TRBJ2-2; abundance: once; CDR3nt: TGTGCCAGCAGTTTGGGCGGACAAATGAACACCGGGGAGCTGTTTTTT; CDR3aa: CASSLGGQMNTGELFF
d_gene: .; v_gene: TRBV28; j_gene: TRBJ1-2; abundance: .; CDR3nt: TGTGCCAGCAGTTCTTACAGTTCGTATGGCTACACCTTC; CDR3aa: CASSSYSSYGYTF